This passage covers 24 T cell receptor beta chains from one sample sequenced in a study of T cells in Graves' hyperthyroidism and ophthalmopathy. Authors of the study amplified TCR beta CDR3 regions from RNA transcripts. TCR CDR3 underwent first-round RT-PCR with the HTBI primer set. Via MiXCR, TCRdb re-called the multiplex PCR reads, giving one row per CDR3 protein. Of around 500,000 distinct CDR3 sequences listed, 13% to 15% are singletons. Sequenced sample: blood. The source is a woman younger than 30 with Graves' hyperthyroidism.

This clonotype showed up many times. The CDR3: CASSLWGTSGRYTQYF. In nucleotides, the CDR3 is TGTGCCAGCAGCTTGTGGGGGACTAGCGGGAGGTATACGCAGTATTTT. V and J are TRBV5-6 and TRBJ2-3; TRBD2 matches at 15 bases. Germline CDR1 is SGHDT and CDR2 is YYEEEE. The J segment lost 7 bases and the V segment lost 1 base, leaving 4 bases of the junction unmatched. The CDR3 has 16 residues.

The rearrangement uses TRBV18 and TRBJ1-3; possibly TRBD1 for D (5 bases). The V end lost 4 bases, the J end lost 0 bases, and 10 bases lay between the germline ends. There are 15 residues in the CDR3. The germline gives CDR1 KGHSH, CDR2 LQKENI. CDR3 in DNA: TGTGCCAGCTCACAGGGGTTAAACTCTGGAAACACCATATATTTT. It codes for CASSQGLNSGNTIYF.

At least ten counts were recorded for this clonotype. The CDR3 DNA reads as TGTGCCAGCAGCTGGACCGGGGGGTCTGACACCGGGGAGCTGTTTTTT. Its protein is CASSWTGGSDTGELFF. The chain has TRBV5-8 and TRBJ2-2; 7 bases map to TRBD2. The CDR3 is made up of 16 amino acids. Germline trimming cut 3 bases from V and 3 bases from J; bases unmatched to any gene: 8. The germline CDR1 and CDR2 sequences are SGHTS and YDEGEE.

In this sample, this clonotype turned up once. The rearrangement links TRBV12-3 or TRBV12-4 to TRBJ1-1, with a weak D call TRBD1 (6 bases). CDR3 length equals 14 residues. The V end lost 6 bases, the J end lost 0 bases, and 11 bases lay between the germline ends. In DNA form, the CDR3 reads TGTGCCAGCAGACAGGGCCGTATGAACACTGAAGCTTTCTTT. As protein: CASRQGRMNTEAFF.

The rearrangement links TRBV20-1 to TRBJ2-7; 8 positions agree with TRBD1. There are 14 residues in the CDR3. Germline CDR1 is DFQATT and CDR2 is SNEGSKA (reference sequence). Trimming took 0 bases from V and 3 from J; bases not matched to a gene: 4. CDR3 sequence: CSARDRGQGYEQYF. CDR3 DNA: TGCAGTGCTAGAGACAGGGGGCAGGGCTACGAGCAGTACTTC.

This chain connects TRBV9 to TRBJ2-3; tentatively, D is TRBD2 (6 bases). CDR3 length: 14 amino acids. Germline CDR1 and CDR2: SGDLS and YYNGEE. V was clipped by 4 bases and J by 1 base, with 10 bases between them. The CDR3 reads CASSRRRGTDTQYF. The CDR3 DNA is TGTGCCAGCAGCCGTAGGAGGGGCACAGATACGCAGTATTTT.

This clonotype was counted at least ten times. The CDR3 loop reads CACKTPRDRETQYF. In DNA form, the CDR3 reads TGTGCCTGCAAAACACCCCGGGACAGAGAGACCCAGTACTTC. The chain is built from TRBV30 and TRBJ2-5; TRBD1 matches at 7 bases. The length of the CDR3 is 14 residues. Per germline, CDR1 GTSNPN and CDR2 SVGIG (reference sequence). V trimming: 6 bases; J trimming: 4 bases; junction bases outside the gene matches: 11.

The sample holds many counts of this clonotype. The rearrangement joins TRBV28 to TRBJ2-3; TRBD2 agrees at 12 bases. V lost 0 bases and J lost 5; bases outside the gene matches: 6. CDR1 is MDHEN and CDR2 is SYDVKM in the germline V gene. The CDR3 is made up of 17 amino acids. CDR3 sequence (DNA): TGTGCCAGCAGTTTATGGACTAGCGGGAGCATTATAGATACGCAGTATTTT. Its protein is CASSLWTSGSIIDTQYF.

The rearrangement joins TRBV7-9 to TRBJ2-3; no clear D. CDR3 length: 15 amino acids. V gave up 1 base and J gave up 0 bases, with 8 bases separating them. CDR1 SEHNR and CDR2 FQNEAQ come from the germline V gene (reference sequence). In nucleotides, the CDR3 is TGTGCCAGCAGCTTAGTATGGTCTAGCACAGATACGCAGTATTTT. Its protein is CASSLVWSSTDTQYF.

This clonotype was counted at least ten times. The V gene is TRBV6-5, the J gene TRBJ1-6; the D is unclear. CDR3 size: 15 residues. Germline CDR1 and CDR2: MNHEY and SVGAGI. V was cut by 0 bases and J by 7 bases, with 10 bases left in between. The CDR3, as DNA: TGTGCCAGCAGTTACTCAAGGGCTCGAAATTCACCCCTCCACTTT. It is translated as CASSYSRARNSPLHF.

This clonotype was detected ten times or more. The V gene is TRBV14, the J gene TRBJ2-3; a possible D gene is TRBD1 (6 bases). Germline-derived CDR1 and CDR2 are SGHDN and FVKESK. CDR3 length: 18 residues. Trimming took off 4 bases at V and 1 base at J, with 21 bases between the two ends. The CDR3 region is CASSRLARGVDRTDTQYF. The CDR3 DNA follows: TGTGCCAGCAGCCGCCTGGCCAGGGGAGTGGATCGCACAGATACGCAGTATTTT.

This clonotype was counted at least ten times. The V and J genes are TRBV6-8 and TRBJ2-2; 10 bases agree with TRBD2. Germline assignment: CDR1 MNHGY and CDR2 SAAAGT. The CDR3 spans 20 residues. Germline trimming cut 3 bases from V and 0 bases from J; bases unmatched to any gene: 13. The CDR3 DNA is TGTGCCAGCAGTTATGTGAGGAGGGTAGCGGGAGGACCGAACACCGGGGAGCTGTTTTTT. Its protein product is CASSYVRRVAGGPNTGELFF.

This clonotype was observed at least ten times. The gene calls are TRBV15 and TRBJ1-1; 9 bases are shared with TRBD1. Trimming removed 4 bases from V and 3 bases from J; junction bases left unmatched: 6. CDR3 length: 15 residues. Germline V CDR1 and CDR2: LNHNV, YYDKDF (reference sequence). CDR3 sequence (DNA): TGTGCCACCAGCACGCAACAGGGGGCGGACACTGAAGCTTTCTTT. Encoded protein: CATSTQQGADTEAFF.

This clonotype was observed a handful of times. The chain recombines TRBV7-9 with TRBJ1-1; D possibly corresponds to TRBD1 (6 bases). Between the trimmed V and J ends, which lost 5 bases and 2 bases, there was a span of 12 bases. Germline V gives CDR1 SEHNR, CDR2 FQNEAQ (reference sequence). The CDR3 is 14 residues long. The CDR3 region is CASSLGAVNTEAFF. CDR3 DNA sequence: TGTGCCAGCAGCCTGGGGGCAGTCAACACTGAAGCTTTCTTT.

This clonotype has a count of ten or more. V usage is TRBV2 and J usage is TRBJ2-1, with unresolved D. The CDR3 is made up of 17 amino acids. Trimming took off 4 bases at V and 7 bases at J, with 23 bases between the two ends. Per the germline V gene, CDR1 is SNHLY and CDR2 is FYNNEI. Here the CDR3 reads CASSVPVVAIRENEQFF. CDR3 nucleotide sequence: TGTGCCAGCAGTGTGCCTGTCGTCGCAATAAGAGAAAATGAGCAGTTCTTC.

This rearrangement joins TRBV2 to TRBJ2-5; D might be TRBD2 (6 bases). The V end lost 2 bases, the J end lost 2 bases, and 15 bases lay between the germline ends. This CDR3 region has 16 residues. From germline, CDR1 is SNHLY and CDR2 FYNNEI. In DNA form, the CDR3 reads TGTGCCAGCAGTGAACTTGGTGTGGGGAGGCAAGAGACCCAGTACTTC. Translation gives CASSELGVGRQETQYF.

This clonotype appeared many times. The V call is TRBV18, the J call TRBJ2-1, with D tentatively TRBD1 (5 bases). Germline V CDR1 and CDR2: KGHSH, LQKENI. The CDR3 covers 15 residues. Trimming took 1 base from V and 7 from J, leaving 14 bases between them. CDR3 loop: CASSPHEDNWNEQFF. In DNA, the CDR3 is TGTGCCAGCTCACCACATGAGGACAATTGGAATGAGCAGTTCTTC.

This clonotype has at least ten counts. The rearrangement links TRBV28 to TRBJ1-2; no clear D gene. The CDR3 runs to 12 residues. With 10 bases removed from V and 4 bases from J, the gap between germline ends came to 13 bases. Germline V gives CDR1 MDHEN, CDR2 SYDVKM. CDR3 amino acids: CATHSGGYGYTF. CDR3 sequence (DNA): TGTGCCACCCACTCGGGCGGCTATGGCTACACCTTC.

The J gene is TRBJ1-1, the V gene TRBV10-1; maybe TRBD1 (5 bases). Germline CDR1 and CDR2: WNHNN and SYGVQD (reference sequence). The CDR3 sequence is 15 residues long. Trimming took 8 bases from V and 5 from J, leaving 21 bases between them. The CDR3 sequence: CASATTTGPGTEAFF. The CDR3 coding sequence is TGCGCCAGCGCGACAACTACAGGACCCGGGACTGAAGCTTTCTTT.

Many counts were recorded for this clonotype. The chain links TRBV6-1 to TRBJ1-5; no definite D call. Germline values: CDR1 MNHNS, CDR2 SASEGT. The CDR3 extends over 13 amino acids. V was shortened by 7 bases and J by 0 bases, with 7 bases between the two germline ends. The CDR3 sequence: CASKTYSNQPQHF. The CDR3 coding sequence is TGTGCCAGCAAGACTTATAGCAATCAGCCCCAGCATTTT.

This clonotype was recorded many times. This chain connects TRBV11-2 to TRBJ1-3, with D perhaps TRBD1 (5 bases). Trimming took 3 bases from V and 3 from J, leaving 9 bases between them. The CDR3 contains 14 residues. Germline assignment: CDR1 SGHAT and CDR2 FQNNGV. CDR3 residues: CASSFPGRGNTIYF. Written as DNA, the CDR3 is TGTGCCAGCAGCTTCCCGGGACGTGGAAACACCATATATTTT.

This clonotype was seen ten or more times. CDR3 in amino acids: CAMKAGGVYNEQFF. Here the CDR3 DNA reads TGTGCCATGAAAGCGGGAGGGGTGTACAATGAGCAGTTCTTC. This chain links TRBV2 with TRBJ2-1, with 10 bases lining up with TRBD2. The germline CDR1 and CDR2 sequences are SNHLY and FYNNEI. J gave up 4 bases and V 10 bases, and 7 bases lay outside the gene matches. This CDR3 has 14 amino acids.

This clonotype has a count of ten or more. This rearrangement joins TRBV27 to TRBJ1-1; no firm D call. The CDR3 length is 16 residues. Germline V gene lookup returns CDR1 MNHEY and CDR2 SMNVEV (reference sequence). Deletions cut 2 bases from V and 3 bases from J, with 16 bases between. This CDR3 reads CASSLRPARPDTEAFF. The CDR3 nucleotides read TGTGCCAGCAGTTTAAGGCCCGCCAGACCGGACACTGAAGCTTTCTTT.

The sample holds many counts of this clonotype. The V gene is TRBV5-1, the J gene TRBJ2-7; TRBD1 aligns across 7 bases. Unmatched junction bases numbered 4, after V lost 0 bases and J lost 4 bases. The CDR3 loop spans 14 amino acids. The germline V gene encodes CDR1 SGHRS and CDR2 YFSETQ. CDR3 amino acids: CASSLETGWYEQYF. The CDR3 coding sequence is TGCGCCAGCAGCTTGGAGACAGGGTGGTACGAGCAGTACTTC.